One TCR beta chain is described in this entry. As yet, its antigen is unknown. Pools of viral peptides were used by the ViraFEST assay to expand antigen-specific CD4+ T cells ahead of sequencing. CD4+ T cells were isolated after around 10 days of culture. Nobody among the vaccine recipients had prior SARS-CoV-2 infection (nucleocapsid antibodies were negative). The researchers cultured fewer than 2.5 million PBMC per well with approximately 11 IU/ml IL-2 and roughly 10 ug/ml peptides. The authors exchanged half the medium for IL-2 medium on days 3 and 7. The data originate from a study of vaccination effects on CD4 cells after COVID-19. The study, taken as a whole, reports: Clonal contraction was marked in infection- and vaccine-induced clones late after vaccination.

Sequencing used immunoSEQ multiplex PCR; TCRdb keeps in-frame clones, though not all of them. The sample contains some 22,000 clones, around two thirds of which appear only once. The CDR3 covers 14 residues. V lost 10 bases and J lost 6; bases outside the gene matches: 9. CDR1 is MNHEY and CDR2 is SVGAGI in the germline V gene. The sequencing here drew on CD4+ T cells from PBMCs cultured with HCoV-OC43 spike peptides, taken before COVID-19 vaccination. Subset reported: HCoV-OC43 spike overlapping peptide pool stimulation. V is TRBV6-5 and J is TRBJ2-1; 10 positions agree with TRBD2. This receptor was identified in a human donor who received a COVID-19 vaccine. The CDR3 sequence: CATQAGGPPNEQFF. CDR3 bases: TGTGCCACCCAAGCGGGAGGGCCGCCCAATGAGCAGTTCTTC.